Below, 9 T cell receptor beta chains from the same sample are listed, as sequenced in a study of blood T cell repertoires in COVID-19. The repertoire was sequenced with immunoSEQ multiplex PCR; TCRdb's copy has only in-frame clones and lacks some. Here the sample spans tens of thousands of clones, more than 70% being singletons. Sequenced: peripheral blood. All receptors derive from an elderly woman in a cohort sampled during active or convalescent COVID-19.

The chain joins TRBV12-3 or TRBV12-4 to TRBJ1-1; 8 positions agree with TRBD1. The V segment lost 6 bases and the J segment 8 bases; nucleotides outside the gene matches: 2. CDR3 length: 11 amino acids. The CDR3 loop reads CASRWTGEAFF. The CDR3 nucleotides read TGTGCCAGCAGATGGACAGGGGAAGCTTTCTTT.

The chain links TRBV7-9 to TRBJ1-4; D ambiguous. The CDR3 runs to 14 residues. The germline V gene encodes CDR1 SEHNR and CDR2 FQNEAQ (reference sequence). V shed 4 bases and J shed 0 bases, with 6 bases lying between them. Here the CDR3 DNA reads TGTGCCAGCAGCTCGGTGACAACTAATGAAAAACTGTTTTTT. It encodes CASSSVTTNEKLFF. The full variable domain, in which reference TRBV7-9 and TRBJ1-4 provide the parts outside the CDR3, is DTGVSQNPRHKITKRGQNVTFRCDPISEHNRLYWYRQTLGQGPEFLTYFQNEAQLEKSRLLSDRFSAERPKGSFSTLEIQRTEQGDSAMYLCASSSVTTNEKLFFGSGTQLSVL.

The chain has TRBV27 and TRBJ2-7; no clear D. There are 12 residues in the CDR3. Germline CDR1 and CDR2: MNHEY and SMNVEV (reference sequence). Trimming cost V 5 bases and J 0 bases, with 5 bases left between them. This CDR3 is CASSPSSYEQYV. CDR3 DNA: TGTGCCAGCAGTCCTAGCTCCTACGAGCAGTACGTC.

CDR3 sequence reads: CAISDGQRALYGYTF. DNA for the CDR3: TGTGCCATCAGTGATGGACAGAGAGCCCTCTATGGCTACACCTTC. The chain links TRBV10-3 to TRBJ1-2; a weak D match, TRBD1 (6 bases). V was clipped by 3 bases and J by 4 bases, with 15 bases between them. The CDR3 covers 15 residues. CDR1 is ENHRY, CDR2 SYGVKD, per germline.

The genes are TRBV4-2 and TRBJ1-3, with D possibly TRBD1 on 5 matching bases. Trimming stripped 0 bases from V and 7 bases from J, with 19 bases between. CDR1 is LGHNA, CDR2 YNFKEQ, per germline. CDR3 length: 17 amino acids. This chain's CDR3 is CASSQDIGARSYNTIYF. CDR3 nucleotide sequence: TGTGCCAGCAGCCAAGATATAGGGGCGCGCTCCTACAACACCATATATTTT.

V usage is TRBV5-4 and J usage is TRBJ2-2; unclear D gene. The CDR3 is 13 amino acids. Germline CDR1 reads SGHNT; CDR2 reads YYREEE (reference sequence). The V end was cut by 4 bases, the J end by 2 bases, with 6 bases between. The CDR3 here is CASSHKNTGELFF. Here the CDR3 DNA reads TGTGCCAGCAGCCACAAAAACACCGGGGAGCTGTTTTTT.

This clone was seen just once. The CDR3 DNA reads as TGTGCCAGCAGGAAACTAGCGGAGCCTGGAGATACGCAGTATTTT. This translates into CASRKLAEPGDTQYF. The chain has TRBV2 and TRBJ2-3; TRBD2 aligns across 8 bases. Germline V gene lookup returns CDR1 SNHLY and CDR2 FYNNEI. The V segment lost 6 bases and the J segment 5 bases; nucleotides outside the gene matches: 10. CDR3 length: 15 residues.

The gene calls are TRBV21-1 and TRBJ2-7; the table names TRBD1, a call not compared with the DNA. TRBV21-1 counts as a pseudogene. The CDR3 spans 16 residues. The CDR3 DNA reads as TGTGCCAGCAGCAAACCCCATACAGGGGGCGCGGACGAGCAGTACGTC. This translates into CASSKPHTGGADEQYV.

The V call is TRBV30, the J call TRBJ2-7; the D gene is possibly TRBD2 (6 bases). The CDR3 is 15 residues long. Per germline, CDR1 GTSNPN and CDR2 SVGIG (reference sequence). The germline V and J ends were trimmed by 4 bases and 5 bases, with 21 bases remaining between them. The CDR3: CAWTRRDLAFNEQYF. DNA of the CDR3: TGTGCCTGGACGCGCCGGGACTTAGCGTTCAACGAGCAGTACTTC.